This T cell receptor (beta chain) stems from a study of blood T cell repertoires in COVID-19. On the study more broadly: Samples came from the United States, Italy and Spain, spanning acute and convalescent COVID-19. Sources were T cells, B-cell-depleted T cells, or PBMCs; the material itself was cDNA or gDNA.

CDR1 is MNHEY, CDR2 SVGEGT, per germline. With 6 bases clipped from V and 4 bases from J, the junction kept 9 bases outside the gene matches. CDR3 length: 16 amino acids. As originally analysed: Amplified reference gene primers provided the basis for estimating nucleated cell counts. Some clones are missing from TCRdb's copy, which holds only in-frame ones; the method was immunoSEQ multiplex PCR. The V and J calls and clone size were taken over from that table, and D and trimming were inferred from the DNA. The sample shows 140,000 to 150,000 clones, 65% to 90% of them seen only once. V and J are TRBV6-2 or TRBV6-3 and TRBJ2-3, with TRBD1 identical over 11 bases. The origin of this receptor is a human donor in a cohort sampled during active COVID-19. Sequencing input: peripheral blood. The CDR3 loop is CASSPGQGARSDTQYF. In DNA form, the CDR3 reads TGTGCCAGCAGCCCCGGACAGGGGGCGCGCTCAGATACGCAGTATTTT.